This TCR beta chain was recovered during a study of T cell responses to AZD1222 COVID-19 vaccine. The method was immunoSEQ multiplex PCR; TCRdb's version includes in-frame clones alone and lacks a portion of them. Of approximately 180,000 clones in the sample, approximately 92% are singletons; the top ten hold 8% to 13%. As to this clone: Its antigen is as yet unknown.

Regarding the study as a whole: There were repertoire samples only from the period after the peak T cell response. Females made up more of the donors, who were largely white British, and clonal diversity may have come out too low. Targeting of unmutated variant regions was reportedly seen in nearly half of spike-specific TCRs. Vaccine-related CD4 TCRs covered spike, predominating at 160-218 and 743-854.

The CDR3 extends over 12 amino acids. Germline assignment: CDR1 GTSNPN and CDR2 SVGIG (reference sequence). Trimming cost V 3 bases and J 1 base, with 4 bases left between them. This chain uses TRBV30 with TRBJ1-3; D is uncertain. The sequencing here drew on peripheral blood, taken on day 0 of AZD1222 vaccination. This receptor was taken from an adult in good health. DNA for the CDR3: TGTGCCTGGAGGTGGTCTGGAAACACCATATATTTT. This sequence encodes CAWRWSGNTIYF.